This T cell receptor (beta chain) stems from a study of human T cells and chemical hapten exposure. CDR3 length equals 14 residues. Trimming at V came to 5 bases and at J to 8 bases, leaving 4 bases not matched to a gene. Time point reported: pre-sensitization, week 0. The treatment here: therapeutic diphenylcyclopropenone sensitization with weekly scalp DPC. This clonotype was seen at least ten times. TCRdb independently ran MiXCR on the RACE reads; one entry per CDR3 protein. The repertoire consists of roughly 380,000 distinct CDR3 sequences, with approximately 5.1% occurring once and the leading ten covering 2.6%.

The rearrangement joins TRBV12-3 or TRBV12-4 to TRBJ2-4, with TRBD1 matching over 12 bases. The sequence was collected from a woman in her forties or fifties with alopecia areata. Some clones in this sample may be carry-over from other donors' samples. The sequenced sample was whole blood, obtained in connection with sensitization to the hapten diphenylcyclopropenone (DPC). The CDR3 DNA is TGTGCCAGCAGTCCCGGGACAGGGGGCTACATTCAGTACTTC. Translation: CASSPGTGGYIQYF.